This section outlines one TCR beta chain sequence together with its context. Antigen unknown. This sample is part of a study of cytomegalovirus exposure and HLA in healthy donors. Study-wide points: The tendency of first-cohort TCR clusters to co-occur in the 95 to 150 validation repertoires was the finding of a later analysis. Most TCR sequences were rare, but some public TCRs occurred in many donors. Through in vitro validation, a few CMV-associated chains were shown to be specific for CMV antigens.

V shed 0 bases and J shed 2 bases, with 9 bases lying between them. The CDR3 consists of 15 residues. Germline V gene data show CDR1 as LNHNV and CDR2 as YYDKDF (reference sequence). Profiled with immunoSEQ multiplex PCR; TCRdb holds only in-frame clones, not every one. The repertoire holds approximately 170,000 clones, with approximately 88% as singletons. The chain combines TRBV15 with TRBJ2-3; possible D gene TRBD2, 6 bases. The sample taken for sequencing was PBMCs. The TCR sequence derives from a man aged 25 to 40 in good health and CMV-seropositive. CDR3 amino acids: CATSRERGVTDTQYF. DNA for the CDR3: TGTGCCACCAGCAGAGAGCGGGGAGTCACAGATACGCAGTATTTT.